These 32 T cell receptor beta chains share one sample of origin, sequenced in a study of tumor-infiltrating lymphocytes in localized non-small cell lung cancer. Here immunoSEQ multiplex PCR was the method, and the copy in TCRdb shows in-frame clones only, minus some. The sample records under 3,500 clones, approximately 60% being singletons. Sequences were obtained from uninvolved lung tissue not adjacent to the tumor. The receptors derive from a human donor with non-small cell lung cancer.

The chain is built from TRBV29-1 and TRBJ2-5; no reliable D call. This CDR3 comprises 14 residues. Germline CDR1 and CDR2: SQVTM and ANQGSEA. V was cut by 4 bases and J by 1 base, with 13 bases left in between. CDR3 protein: CSVAFPARQETQYF. DNA for the CDR3: TGCAGCGTTGCATTCCCAGCTCGCCAAGAGACCCAGTACTTC.

This chain links TRBV30 with TRBJ2-5; TRBD2 agrees at 16 bases. In germline, CDR1 is GTSNPN, CDR2 SVGIG (reference sequence). The trim removed 3 bases at V and 5 bases at J, leaving 6 bases unmatched. The CDR3 is made up of 16 amino acids. The chain's CDR3 is CAWRGGLAGGRETQYF. The CDR3 DNA reads as TGTGCCTGGAGAGGGGGACTAGCGGGAGGGAGGGAGACCCAGTACTTC.

The rearrangement links TRBV30 to TRBJ1-5; weak D call: TRBD1 (5 bases). Trimming took off 1 base at V and 3 bases at J, with 7 bases between the two ends. Germline loops: CDR1 GTSNPN, CDR2 SVGIG (reference sequence). This CDR3 is built from 13 residues. CDR3 DNA: TGTGCCTGGAGTGCCAGGGCCAATCAGCCCCAGCATTTT. Protein: CAWSARANQPQHF.

The rearrangement joins TRBV11-2 to TRBJ2-1; D call uncertain. Trimming removed 3 bases at V and 5 bases at J, with 8 bases between. The CDR3 totals 13 residues. From germline, CDR1 is SGHAT and CDR2 FQNNGV. The CDR3 reads CASSFGTNNEQFF. In DNA form, the CDR3 reads TGTGCCAGCAGCTTCGGTACCAACAATGAGCAGTTCTTC.

J is TRBJ2-7 and V is TRBV27; weak D call: TRBD2 (5 bases). From germline, CDR1 is MNHEY and CDR2 SMNVEV (reference sequence). V was cut by 2 bases and J by 0 bases, with 5 bases left in between. The CDR3 length is 13 residues. CDR3 in amino acids: CASSLAGSYEQYF. DNA for the CDR3: TGTGCCAGCAGTTTAGCGGGCTCCTACGAGCAGTACTTC.

The chain recombines TRBV29-1 with TRBJ2-7; D is possibly TRBD2 (5 bases). This CDR3 is 15 amino acids long. The germline gives CDR1 SQVTM, CDR2 ANQGSEA. Trimming took off 4 bases at V and 2 bases at J, with 18 bases between the two ends. The CDR3 protein is CSVGPGPPRAYEQYF. The CDR3 DNA reads as TGCAGCGTTGGCCCAGGACCACCGAGGGCCTACGAGCAGTACTTC.

The DNA of the CDR3 is TGTGCCAGCAGCCAAGACCGCCTCCGAGGCTTCGAAGCTTTCTTT. Its translation is CASSQDRLRGFEAFF. The V gene is TRBV4-2, the J gene TRBJ1-1, with D hard to call. CDR3 size: 15 residues. The germline V gene encodes CDR1 LGHNA and CDR2 YNFKEQ. The V and J ends lost 0 bases and 8 bases respectively, with 16 bases between them.

This chain connects TRBV4-1 to TRBJ2-7; D possibly corresponds to TRBD1 (5 bases). Germline CDR1 and CDR2: MGHRA and YSYEKL. This CDR3 is built from 15 residues. V lost 0 bases, J lost 2 bases, and 11 bases lay in between. The CDR3 region has the DNA TGCGCCAGCAGCCAAGAATACGGACATCCCTACGAGCAGTACTTC. Translating gives CASSQEYGHPYEQYF.

This clone was seen a handful of times. The rearrangement links TRBV10-1 to TRBJ2-1; no clear D. The germline gives CDR1 WNHNN, CDR2 SYGVQD (reference sequence). There are 13 residues in the CDR3. With 8 bases removed from V and 0 bases from J, the gap between germline ends came to 8 bases. Here the CDR3 DNA reads TGCGCCAGCGGGTCGAGCTCCTACAATGAGCAGTTCTTC. Translation: CASGSSSYNEQFF.

The chain carries TRBV11-2 and TRBJ2-2, with TRBD1 matching 7 bases. The CDR3 is 14 amino acids. Germline V CDR1 and CDR2: SGHAT, FQNNGV. After removal of 6 bases from V and 7 bases from J, the junction contained 8 bases not matched to a gene. The CDR3 bases are TGTGCCAGCAGAACCGCACAGGGGCACGGGGAGCTGTTTTTT. This encodes CASRTAQGHGELFF.

The table lists this clone with a few counts. This chain's CDR3 is CASESDRGLYGYTF. CDR3 nucleotides: TGTGCCTCTGAATCGGACAGGGGTCTCTATGGCTACACCTTC. The genes are TRBV30 and TRBJ1-2; TRBD1 aligns across 9 bases. Germline CDR1 and CDR2: GTSNPN and SVGIG (reference sequence). The J segment lost 4 bases and the V segment lost 7 bases, leaving 10 bases of the junction unmatched. This CDR3 region has 14 residues.

This clone was counted a few times. The chain uses TRBV6-4 and TRBJ2-3, with 7 positions matching TRBD2. Losses at the gene ends were 3 bases for V and 0 bases for J; bases not matched to a gene: 3. The CDR3 has 15 amino acids. Germline values: CDR1 MRHNA, CDR2 SNTAGT. CDR3 loop: CASSEDSGSTDTQYF. The CDR3 DNA sequence: TGTGCCAGCAGTGAGGATAGCGGGAGCACAGATACGCAGTATTTT.

The J gene is TRBJ1-1, the V gene TRBV29-1; 8 bases line up with TRBD1. This CDR3 has 14 amino acids. Germline V gene data show CDR1 as SQVTM and CDR2 as ANQGSEA. With V trimmed by 4 bases and J by 4 bases, 8 bases remained unmatched. CDR3: CSVVDRVVGTEAFF. The CDR3 DNA is TGCAGCGTTGTGGACAGGGTTGTAGGCACTGAAGCTTTCTTT.

The chain uses TRBV10-2 and TRBJ2-7; D is perhaps TRBD1 or TRBD2 (5 bases each). Germline values: CDR1 WSHSY, CDR2 SAAADI. This CDR3 spans 14 amino acids. Trimming shortened V by 7 bases and J by 2 bases, and 15 bases separated the two germline ends. As DNA, the CDR3 is TGCGCCAGCATGGACACTAGGGGTACCTACGAGCAGTACTTC. This encodes CASMDTRGTYEQYF.

In its sample, this clone was seen a few times. The rearrangement joins TRBV28 to TRBJ2-1; TRBD2 matches at 7 bases. The germline V gene encodes CDR1 MDHEN and CDR2 SYDVKM. The CDR3 runs to 16 residues. J lost 9 bases, V lost 6 bases, and 17 bases had no gene match. The CDR3 nucleotides read TGTGCCAGCAGATTAAGGGCGGGGGACGGAGGCGGTGAGCAGTTCTTC. Residues: CASRLRAGDGGGEQFF. Filled out from reference TRBV28 and TRBJ2-1, the complete variable domain reads DVKVTQSSRYLVKRTGEKVFLECVQDMDHENMFWYRQDPGLGLRLIYFSYDVKMKEKGDIPEGYSVSREKKERFSLILESASTNQTSMYLCASRLRAGDGGGEQFFGPGTRLTVL.

Of note for this clone: Other nucleotide sequences in the sample specify the same CDR3. The chain joins TRBV6-5 to TRBJ2-3; TRBD2 matches 7 bases. With 5 bases clipped from V and 0 bases from J, the junction kept 5 bases outside the gene matches. Per germline, CDR1 MNHEY and CDR2 SVGAGI. The CDR3 consists of 15 residues. DNA of the CDR3: TGTGCCAGCAGTCTGGGGGGGGTAAGCACAGATACGCAGTATTTT. Translating it yields CASSLGGVSTDTQYF.

The rearrangement links TRBV14 to TRBJ2-7, with D possibly being TRBD1 (5 bases). The V end lost 1 base, the J end lost 6 bases, and 7 bases lay between the germline ends. Germline CDR1 and CDR2: SGHDN and FVKESK. The CDR3 contains 12 residues. CDR3 coding DNA: TGTGCCAGCAGCCAAGGACAGAGCGAGCAGTACTTC. Amino acid sequence: CASSQGQSEQYF. Based on the CDR3 plus reference TRBV14 and TRBJ2-7, the full variable domain is EAGVTQFPSHSVIEKGQTVTLRCDPISGHDNLYWYRRVMGKEIKFLLHFVKESKQDESGMPNNRFLAERTGGTYSTLKVQPAELEDSGVYFCASSQGQSEQYFGPGTRLTVT.

The CDR3 region has the DNA TGTGCCAGCAGCGCCTCCTGGGGGGCGGCCTACGAGCAGTACTTC. It translates to CASSASWGAAYEQYF. The chain employs TRBV9 and TRBJ2-7; D might be TRBD1 or TRBD2, each matching 6 bases. This CDR3 has 15 amino acids. The V end lost 3 bases, the J end lost 2 bases, and 15 bases lay between the germline ends. CDR1 and CDR2 from the germline V gene are SGDLS and YYNGEE.

This clone has only one observation. The chain is built from TRBV30 and TRBJ2-7; 14 nucleotides agree with TRBD2. The CDR3 contains 13 residues. CDR1 is GTSNPN, CDR2 SVGIG, per germline (reference sequence). V shed 5 bases, J shed 9 bases, and the junction held 6 bases outside the gene matches. CDR3 sequence: CAWAGLAGDGQYF. CDR3 nucleotides: TGTGCCTGGGCGGGACTAGCGGGAGACGGGCAGTACTTC.

The gene calls are TRBV6-5 and TRBJ1-4, with D perhaps TRBD1 (6 bases). Germline V gene lookup returns CDR1 MNHEY and CDR2 SVGAGI. V lost 0 bases to trimming and J lost 6 bases, with 14 bases between them. This CDR3 is 16 amino acids long. The CDR3 DNA reads as TGTGCCAGCAGTTACTCATTCCGGGACAAATATGAAAAACTGTTTTTT. This gives the protein CASSYSFRDKYEKLFF.

J is TRBJ2-5 and V is TRBV30; D is unclear. This CDR3 has 12 residues. The germline V and J ends were trimmed by 4 bases and 6 bases, with 12 bases remaining between them. CDR1 is GTSNPN, CDR2 SVGIG, per germline (reference sequence). CDR3 sequence reads: CAWNSRMKTQYF. The CDR3 coding sequence is TGTGCCTGGAATTCTAGGATGAAGACCCAGTACTTC.

The V gene is TRBV14, the J gene TRBJ2-7; TRBD2 agrees at 7 bases. After removal of 1 base from V and 2 bases from J, the junction contained 5 bases not matched to a gene. This CDR3 has 15 residues. Germline-derived CDR1 and CDR2 are SGHDN and FVKESK. CDR3 DNA: TGTGCCAGCAGCCAAGGGACTAGTTTAGCCTACGAGCAGTACTTC. Amino acid sequence: CASSQGTSLAYEQYF.

The chain employs TRBV5-8 and TRBJ2-2; D possibly uses TRBD1 or TRBD2 (5 bases each). CDR1 is SGHTS and CDR2 is YDEGEE in the germline V gene. Deletions cut 8 bases from V and 1 base from J, with 12 bases between. This CDR3 comprises 14 residues. DNA for the CDR3: TGTGCCAGTCTCAGGGAGCAGAACACCGGGGAGCTGTTTTTT. This sequence encodes CASLREQNTGELFF.

The rearrangement links TRBV10-1 to TRBJ2-3, with D tentatively TRBD2 (5 bases). Germline V lookup: CDR1 WNHNN, CDR2 SYGVQD (reference sequence). This CDR3 is 15 amino acids long. Trimming cost V 0 bases and J 7 bases, with 14 bases left between them. CDR3 DNA sequence: TGCGCCAGCAGTGAGTCGTCATTTCTCGGGAATACGCAGTATTTT. Its translation is CASSESSFLGNTQYF.

In its sample, this clone is medium-sized. The chain employs TRBV19 and TRBJ2-7, with 10 bases identical to TRBD2. The CDR3 sequence is 15 residues long. Germline V CDR1 and CDR2: LNHDA, SQIVND (reference sequence). V shed 5 bases, J shed 1 base, and the junction held 5 bases outside the gene matches. This chain's CDR3 is CASSERTSGSYEQYF. The CDR3 region has the DNA TGTGCCAGTAGTGAACGGACTAGCGGTTCCTACGAGCAGTACTTC. The full variable domain, completed using reference TRBV19 and TRBJ2-7, is DGGITQSPKYLFRKEGQNVTLSCEQNLNHDAMYWYRQDPGQGLRLIYYSQIVNDFQKGDIAEGYSVSREKKESFPLTVTSAQKNPTAFYLCASSERTSGSYEQYFGPGTRLTVT.

The chain uses TRBV7-2 and TRBJ2-2; 11 bases match TRBD2. This CDR3 has 18 amino acids. Germline values: CDR1 SGHTA, CDR2 FQGNSA. V gave up 5 bases and J gave up 2 bases; unmatched junction bases: 10. The CDR3 region has the DNA TGTGCCAGCAGCCCCGCCTTGGGACTAGCGGCCAACACCGGGGAGCTGTTTTTT. This codes for CASSPALGLAANTGELFF.

DNA for the CDR3: TGTGCCAGGCCCCTCCCAGGACTCTCCTCCTACGAGCAGTACTTC. Translating it yields CARPLPGLSSYEQYF. This chain links TRBV19 with TRBJ2-7; D might be TRBD2 (5 bases). The germline V and J ends were trimmed by 9 bases and 0 bases, with 18 bases remaining between them. The germline V gene encodes CDR1 LNHDA and CDR2 SQIVND (reference sequence). CDR3 length equals 15 residues.

The V gene is TRBV7-3, the J gene TRBJ2-3; tentatively, D is TRBD1 (6 bases). Looked up from germline, CDR1 is SGHTA and CDR2 is FQGTGA. V lost 3 bases, J lost 7 bases, and 8 bases lay in between. This CDR3 contains 12 residues. CDR3 DNA sequence: TGTGCCAGCAGCTTGGACAGAAATACGCAGTATTTT. The encoded protein is CASSLDRNTQYF. The whole variable domain, remainder taken from reference TRBV7-3 and TRBJ2-3, is GAGVSQTPSNKVTEKGKYVELRCDPISGHTALYWYRQSLGQGPEFLIYFQGTGAADDSGLPNDRFFAVRPEGSVSTLKIQRTERGDSAVYLCASSLDRNTQYFGPGTRLTVL.

This clone was observed once. The rearrangement joins TRBV5-8 to TRBJ1-2; D gene ambiguous. Trimming stripped 4 bases from V and 0 bases from J, with 4 bases between. Germline V gives CDR1 SGHTS, CDR2 YDEGEE. The CDR3 runs to 12 residues. The CDR3 is CASSLPNYGYTF. The DNA of the CDR3 is TGTGCCAGCAGCCTTCCTAACTATGGCTACACCTTC. Using reference TRBV5-8 and TRBJ1-2 for the parts outside the CDR3, the full variable domain is EAGVTQSPTHLIKTRGQQATLRCSPISGHTSVYWYQQALGLGLQFLLWYDEGEERNRGNFPPRFSGRQFPNYSSELNVNALELEDSALYLCASSLPNYGYTFGSGTRLTVV.

The chain employs TRBV5-6 and TRBJ1-2; D remains ambiguous. The CDR3 runs 14 residues. Trimming removed 0 bases from V and 2 bases from J, with 8 bases in between. The germline V gene has CDR1 SGHDT and CDR2 YYEEEE. The CDR3 reads CASSLGSLNYGYTF. CDR3 nucleotides: TGTGCCAGCAGCTTGGGTTCCCTAAACTATGGCTACACCTTC.

The genes are TRBV7-2 and TRBJ2-5; D gene ambiguous. CDR1 and CDR2 (germline): SGHTA, FQGNSA. Trimming took 4 bases from V and 12 from J, leaving 12 bases between them. This CDR3 region has 11 residues. CDR3 coding DNA: TGTGCCAGCAGCTGGCTCGGGCTCGAGTACTTC. This codes for CASSWLGLEYF.

This rearrangement joins TRBV30 to TRBJ1-1; D is ambiguous. V shed 8 bases and J shed 0 bases, with 10 bases lying between them. The CDR3 is 12 amino acids. The germline gives CDR1 GTSNPN, CDR2 SVGIG (reference sequence). CDR3: CARHPMNTEAFF. DNA of the CDR3: TGTGCCCGACACCCTATGAACACTGAAGCTTTCTTT. The full variable domain, rest sourced from reference TRBV30 and TRBJ1-1, is SQTIHQWPATLVQPVGSPLSLECTVEGTSNPNLYWYRQAAGRGLQLLFYSVGIGQISSEVPQNLSASRPQDRQFILSSKKLLLSDSGFYLCARHPMNTEAFFGQGTRLTVV.